This paragraph covers one T cell receptor (beta chain) sequence. The antigen remains unidentified. This sample stems from a study of cytomegalovirus exposure and HLA in healthy donors. Looking at the study overall: From HLA-typed donors, an early data release held 70 million to 95 million unique TCRs.

13 Jbeta primers and 60 Vbeta primers were used for the PCR. The method was immunoSEQ multiplex PCR; TCRdb's version includes in-frame clones alone and lacks a portion of them. This sample's clone table lists about 200,000 clones. V was clipped by 1 base and J by 2 bases, with 14 bases between them. There are 15 residues in the CDR3. Germline loops: CDR1 SQVTM, CDR2 ANQGSEA. Study-level findings and limits: The listing of 150 to 200 TCR beta chains classed them as cytomegalovirus-associated. Owing to their indistinguishability, certain V segments, notably TRBV6-2 and TRBV6-3, were excluded.

The sequence came from a man aged 25-45 years in good health and CMV-seronegative. V usage is TRBV29-1 and J usage is TRBJ1-1; the D gene is possibly TRBD1 (6 bases). The sequencing sample was made of PBMCs. CDR3 loop: CSVEGVAGANTEAFF. In DNA, the CDR3 is TGCAGCGTTGAAGGGGTAGCGGGGGCTAACACTGAAGCTTTCTTT.